Following are 14 T cell receptor beta chains from one sample sequenced in a study of OX40 agonist ivuxolimab in advanced cancers. Only in-frame clones appear in the TCRdb table, and some are missing; sequencing was by immunoSEQ multiplex PCR. In the table there are about 66,000 clones, over 80% of which are singletons. Specimen: CD4+ or CD8+ T cells sorted from blood, collected in a trial of the OX40 agonist ivuxolimab. These receptors originate from an adult with an advanced solid tumor such as melanoma, head and neck, liver or kidney cancer.

This chain joins TRBV9 and TRBJ1-5, with D tentatively TRBD1 (5 bases). Germline-derived CDR1 and CDR2 are SGDLS and YYNGEE. The CDR3 has 15 residues. V shed 2 bases and J shed 7 bases, with 16 bases lying between them. CDR3 nucleotides: TGTGCCAGCAGCGTCGGTAGGGGAGAAAGCCAGCCCCAGCATTTT. Encoded protein: CASSVGRGESQPQHF.

The chain uses TRBV27 and TRBJ1-1; D unresolved. The CDR3 consists of 16 residues. Trimming removed 5 bases at V and 0 bases at J, with 16 bases between. CDR1 and CDR2 from the germline V gene are MNHEY and SMNVEV (reference sequence). The CDR3 loop is CASSDTSGRMNTEAFF. Written as DNA, the CDR3 is TGTGCCAGCAGTGACACCTCCGGGCGCATGAACACTGAAGCTTTCTTT.

The chain links TRBV28 to TRBJ2-1; 9 nucleotides match TRBD2. With V trimmed by 8 bases and J by 9 bases, 14 bases remained unmatched. Germline CDR1 reads MDHEN; CDR2 reads SYDVKM. The CDR3 loop spans 15 amino acids. The CDR3 region has the DNA TGTGCCAGCCTTCTGGCTAGCGGGAACGCAGCTGAGCAGTTCTTC. This codes for CASLLASGNAAEQFF.

The sample holds a few counts of this clone. This chain connects TRBV20-1 to TRBJ2-5; the D is unclear. The CDR3 sequence is 10 residues long. The germline V gene encodes CDR1 DFQATT and CDR2 SNEGSKA (reference sequence). V gave up 3 bases and J gave up 5 bases, with 4 bases separating them. CDR3 residues: CSASSETQYF. The DNA of the CDR3 is TGCAGTGCTAGCTCGGAGACCCAGTACTTC.

On this clone itself: Relative to the germline gene, one junction end is altered; a read error may explain this. Distinct nucleotide sequences in the sample also encode this CDR3. This rearrangement joins TRBV6-6 to TRBJ1-2; weak D call: TRBD1 (6 bases). CDR3 length: 14 amino acids. Germline CDR1 MNHNY, CDR2 SVGAGI (reference sequence). DNA of the CDR3: TGTGCCAGTAGTTACTCGCGGGACATGGATGGCTACACCTTC. Its translation: CASSYSRDMDGYTF.

The chain carries TRBV5-1 and TRBJ1-1; 8 bases map to TRBD1. The CDR3 is made up of 16 amino acids. With V trimmed by 0 bases and J by 0 bases, 4 bases remained unmatched. Germline CDR1 is SGHRS and CDR2 is YFSETQ. In DNA, the CDR3 is TGCGCCAGCAGCTTGGCCCGACAGGGGCTGAACACTGAAGCTTTCTTT. This gives the protein CASSLARQGLNTEAFF.

The sample holds one count of this clone. The J gene is TRBJ2-6, the V gene TRBV6-1; D ambiguous. This CDR3 contains 15 residues. CDR1 is MNHNS, CDR2 SASEGT, per germline. V gave up 3 bases and J gave up 0 bases, with 6 bases separating them. The CDR3: CASSEYRSGANVLTF. CDR3 nucleotide sequence: TGTGCCAGCAGTGAGTACCGCTCTGGGGCCAACGTCCTGACTTTC.

The J gene is TRBJ2-7, the V gene TRBV18, with D perhaps TRBD1 or TRBD2 (5 bases each). V lost 6 bases and J lost 2, with 17 bases in between. The CDR3 extends over 15 amino acids. Germline V gives CDR1 KGHSH, CDR2 LQKENI. The DNA of the CDR3 is TGTGCCAGCTCCCACCGGGACGTAAGAACCTACGAGCAGTACTTC. This gives the protein CASSHRDVRTYEQYF.

J is TRBJ2-7 and V is TRBV28, with a tentative D call TRBD1 (5 bases). Trimming cost V 7 bases and J 3 bases, with 10 bases left between them. The germline gives CDR1 MDHEN, CDR2 SYDVKM. This CDR3 has 12 amino acids. The CDR3 spells CASKETDYEQYF. The CDR3 DNA reads TGTGCCAGCAAGGAGACAGACTACGAGCAGTACTTC.

This chain joins TRBV2 and TRBJ1-1, with a tentative D call TRBD1 (5 bases). V gave up 6 bases and J gave up 1 base, with 9 bases separating them. The CDR3 length is 13 residues. In germline, CDR1 is SNHLY, CDR2 FYNNEI. DNA of the CDR3: TGTGCCAGCAGGGGACCGAAGAACACTGAAGCTTTCTTT. It specifies CASRGPKNTEAFF.

As regards this clone: This same CDR3 is encoded by further DNA sequences in the sample. The chain combines TRBV2 with TRBJ2-7; no reliable D call. The CDR3 runs to 11 residues. The germline CDR1 and CDR2 sequences are SNHLY and FYNNEI. Trimming removed 4 bases at V and 3 bases at J, with 4 bases between. CDR3 protein: CASSASYEQYF. The CDR3 nucleotides are TGTGCCAGCAGTGCCAGCTACGAGCAGTACTTC. Supplemented by reference TRBV2 and TRBJ2-7, the full variable domain reads EPEVTQTPSHQVTQMGQEVILRCVPISNHLYFYWYRQILGQKVEFLVSFYNNEISEKSEIFDDQFSVERPDGSNFTLKIRSTKLEDSAMYFCASSASYEQYFGPGTRLTVT.

This clone was seen only a few times. V gene TRBV9 combines with J gene TRBJ2-7; D is unresolved. The CDR3 covers 14 residues. Deletions cut 0 bases from V and 1 base from J, with 8 bases between. Per germline, CDR1 SGDLS and CDR2 YYNGEE. CDR3 amino acids: CASSVGSVSYEQYF. The CDR3 nucleotides read TGTGCCAGCAGCGTAGGTTCGGTATCCTACGAGCAGTACTTC.

In its sample, this clone ranks as medium-sized. The chain uses TRBV6-1 and TRBJ2-7, with TRBD1 matching over 9 bases. The germline V gene has CDR1 MNHNS and CDR2 SASEGT. There are 13 residues in the CDR3. J lost 5 bases, V lost 8 bases, and 7 bases had no gene match. The CDR3 sequence is CASGSGQGHEQYF. DNA for the CDR3: TGTGCCAGCGGCTCGGGACAGGGCCACGAGCAGTACTTC.

The chain employs TRBV6-5 and TRBJ2-2; 7 bases line up with TRBD2. The CDR3 is 13 residues long. The V segment lost 7 bases and the J segment 1 base; nucleotides outside the gene matches: 0. CDR1 is MNHEY, CDR2 SVGAGI, per germline. The CDR3 spells CASKRGNTGELFF. In DNA, the CDR3 is TGTGCCAGCAAGCGGGGGAACACCGGGGAGCTGTTTTTT.